This TCR beta chain was sequenced during a study of cytomegalovirus exposure and HLA in healthy donors. General study results and limits: One later analysis reportedly identified an Asian-associated ancestry cluster that showed fewer N-insertions than the roughly 700-donor mean. Later work showed greater clonal expansion in HLA-associated TCR beta chains than in equally common others. Sequencing likely caused a cluster of highly shared sequence variants. When analyzed later, a missense DCLRE1C variant was found to be linked to TCR beta V- and J-gene trimming.

Losses at the gene ends were 4 bases for V and 4 bases for J; bases not matched to a gene: 6. This CDR3 has 14 amino acids. In germline, CDR1 is ENHRY, CDR2 SYGVKD. This PCR relied on a set of 60 Vbeta primers and 13 Jbeta primers. The table came from immunoSEQ multiplex PCR; TCRdb's copy has only in-frame clones and leaves some out. The data contain 120,000 to 150,000 clones, approximately 57% of them seen just once; the ten biggest clones take up roughly 1.8%. This clone was seen more than once but under ten times. Its specificity is not known. The origin of this receptor is a male donor in good health and CMV-seronegative. The genes are TRBV10-3 and TRBJ2-7, with TRBD2 identical over 8 bases. Sequencing was carried out using PBMCs. The CDR3 nucleotides are TGTGCCATCAGTGCAGGGACTAGATTGTACGAGCAGTACTTC. This sequence encodes CAISAGTRLYEQYF.